This T cell receptor beta chain was obtained from a study of T cells after yellow fever vaccination. Study conclusions and caveats: Boosting was followed by the reappearance of most primary-vaccination clones (roughly 95% CD4, about 90% CD8).

The CDR3 sequence is 13 residues long. V lost 7 bases and J 3 bases, leaving 13 bases between the germline ends. Germline CDR1 is MDHEN and CDR2 is SYDVKM. A single record per CDR3 protein comes from TCRdb applying MiXCR to the 5' RACE reads. Here the sample spans roughly 500,000 distinct CDR3 sequences, 19% being singletons. The sample holds many counts of this clonotype. Its antigen is unknown. The clonotype was recovered from a man under 40 who received the YFV17D yellow fever vaccine. The chain combines TRBV28 with TRBJ2-7, with D possibly being TRBD2 (5 bases). Sequenced material: PBMCs, taken 15 days after the yellow fever booster vaccination. The CDR3 DNA follows: TGTGCCAGCACCCCCCCTAGCAGCTACGAGCAGTACTTC. It is translated as CASTPPSSYEQYF.